The following is a TCR beta chain sequence with its context. The V end lost 0 bases, the J end lost 2 bases, and 14 bases lay between the germline ends. The CDR3 totals 16 residues. The germline V gene has CDR1 ENHRY and CDR2 SYGVKD. For recovered donors of Cohort 3, there were two negative PCRs, clearance, or symptom resolution. These data originate in a study of blood T cell repertoires in COVID-19. The authors' processing: It was from reference gene primer amplification that nucleated cell counts were estimated. Profiling relied on immunoSEQ multiplex PCR, and the TCRdb table lists in-frame clones only, not all of them. V and J calls and clone size come straight from that table; D and trimming were deduced from the DNA. The data hold 150,000 to 200,000 clones, with 84% observed a single time.

The rearrangement links TRBV10-3 to TRBJ2-7; unclear D gene. This TCR derives from a woman in her 50s who had recovered from COVID-19. The sequencing input was PBMCs or T cells enriched from blood (not recorded which). For the CDR3, the DNA is TGTGCCATCAGTGAGTCGAGCGTAGAGAACCCCTACGAGCAGTACTTC. The encoded protein is CAISESSVENPYEQYF.